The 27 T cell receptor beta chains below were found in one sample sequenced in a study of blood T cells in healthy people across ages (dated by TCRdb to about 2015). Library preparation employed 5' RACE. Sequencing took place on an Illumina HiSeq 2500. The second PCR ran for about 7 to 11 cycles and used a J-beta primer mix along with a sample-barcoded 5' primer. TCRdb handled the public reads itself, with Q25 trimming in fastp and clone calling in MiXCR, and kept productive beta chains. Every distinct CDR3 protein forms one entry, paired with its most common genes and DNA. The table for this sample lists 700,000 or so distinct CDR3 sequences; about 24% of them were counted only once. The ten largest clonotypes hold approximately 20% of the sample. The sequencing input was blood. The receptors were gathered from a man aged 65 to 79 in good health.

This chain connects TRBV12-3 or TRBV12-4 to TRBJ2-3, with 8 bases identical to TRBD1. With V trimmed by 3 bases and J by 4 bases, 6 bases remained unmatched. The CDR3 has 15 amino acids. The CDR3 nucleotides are TGTGCCAGCAGTTTTAACAGGGGGATCGCAGATACGCAGTATTTT. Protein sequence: CASSFNRGIADTQYF.

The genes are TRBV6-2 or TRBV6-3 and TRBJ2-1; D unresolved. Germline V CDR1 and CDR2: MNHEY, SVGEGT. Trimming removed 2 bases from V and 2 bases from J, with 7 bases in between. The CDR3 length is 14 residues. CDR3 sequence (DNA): TGTGCCAGCAGTTACCCAGACACCTACAATGAGCAGTTCTTC. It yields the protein CASSYPDTYNEQFF.

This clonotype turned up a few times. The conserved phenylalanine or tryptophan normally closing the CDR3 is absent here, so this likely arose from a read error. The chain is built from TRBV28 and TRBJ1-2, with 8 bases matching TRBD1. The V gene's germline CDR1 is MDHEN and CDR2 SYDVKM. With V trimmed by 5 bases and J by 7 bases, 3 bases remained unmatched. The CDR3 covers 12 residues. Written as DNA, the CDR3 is TGTGCCAGCAGTATCAGGGGGCTTGGCTACACCCTC. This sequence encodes CASSIRGLGYTL.

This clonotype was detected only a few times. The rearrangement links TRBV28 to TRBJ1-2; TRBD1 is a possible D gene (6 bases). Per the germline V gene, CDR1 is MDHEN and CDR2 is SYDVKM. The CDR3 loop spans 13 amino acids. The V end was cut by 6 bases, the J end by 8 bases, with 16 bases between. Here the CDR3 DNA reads TGTGCCAGCAGATTTCCCACAGGGCGAGGCTACACCTTC. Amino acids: CASRFPTGRGYTF.

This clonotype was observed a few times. The CDR3, as DNA: TGTGCCAGCAGCCAAGGAGGCAGGCTAGCTTTCTTT. Encoded protein: CASSQGGRLAFF. The genes are TRBV3-1 and TRBJ1-1; D gene uncertain. The CDR3 runs to 12 residues. V dropped 1 base and J dropped 10 bases, with 10 bases sitting between them. Germline CDR1 and CDR2: LGHDT and YNNKEL (reference sequence). Combining the CDR3 with reference TRBV3-1 and TRBJ1-1 gives the whole variable domain DTAVSQTPKYLVTQMGNDKSIKCEQNLGHDTMYWYKQDSKKFLKIMFSYNNKELIINETVPNRFSPKSPDKAHLNLHINSLELGDSAVYFCASSQGGRLAFFGQGTRLTVV.

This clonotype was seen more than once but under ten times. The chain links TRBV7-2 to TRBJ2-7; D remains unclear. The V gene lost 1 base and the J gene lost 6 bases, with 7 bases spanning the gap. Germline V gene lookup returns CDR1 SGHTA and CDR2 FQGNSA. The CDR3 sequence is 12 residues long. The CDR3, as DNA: TGTGCCAGCAGCTTAGTGCCCAGCGAGCAGTACGTC. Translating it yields CASSLVPSEQYV.

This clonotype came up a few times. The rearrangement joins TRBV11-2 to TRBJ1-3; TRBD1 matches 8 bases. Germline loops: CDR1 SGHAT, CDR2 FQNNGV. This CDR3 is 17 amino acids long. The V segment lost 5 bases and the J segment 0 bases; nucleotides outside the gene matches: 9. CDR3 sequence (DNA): TGTGCCAGCAGCCCTGACAGGGGCCAACCCTCTGGAAACACCATATATTTT. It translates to CASSPDRGQPSGNTIYF.

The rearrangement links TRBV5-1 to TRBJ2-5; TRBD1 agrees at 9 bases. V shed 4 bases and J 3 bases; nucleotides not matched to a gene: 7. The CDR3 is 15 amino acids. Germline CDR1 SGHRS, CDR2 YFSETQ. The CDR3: CASSNTGGQEETQYF. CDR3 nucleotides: TGCGCCAGCAGCAACACAGGGGGCCAAGAAGAGACCCAGTACTTC.

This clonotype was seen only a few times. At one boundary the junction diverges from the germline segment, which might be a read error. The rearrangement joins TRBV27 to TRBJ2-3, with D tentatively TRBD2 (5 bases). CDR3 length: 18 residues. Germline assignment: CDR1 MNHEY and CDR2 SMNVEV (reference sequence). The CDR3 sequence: CASSTRHRKIPSTDTQCF. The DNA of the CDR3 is TGTGCCAGCAGTACCAGACACCGTAAAATACCTAGCACAGATACGCAGTGTTTT.

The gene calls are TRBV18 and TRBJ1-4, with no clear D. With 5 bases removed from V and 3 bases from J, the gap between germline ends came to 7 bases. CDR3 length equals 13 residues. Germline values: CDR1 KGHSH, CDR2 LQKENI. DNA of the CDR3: TGTGCCAGCTCAATGAGGGCTAATGAAAAACTGTTTTTT. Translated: CASSMRANEKLFF.

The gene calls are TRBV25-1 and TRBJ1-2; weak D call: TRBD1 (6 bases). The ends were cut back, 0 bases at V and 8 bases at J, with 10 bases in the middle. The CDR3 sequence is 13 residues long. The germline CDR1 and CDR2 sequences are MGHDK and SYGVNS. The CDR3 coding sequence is TGTGCCAGCAGTGAATACACAGGGCAGGGCTACACCTTC. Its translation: CASSEYTGQGYTF.

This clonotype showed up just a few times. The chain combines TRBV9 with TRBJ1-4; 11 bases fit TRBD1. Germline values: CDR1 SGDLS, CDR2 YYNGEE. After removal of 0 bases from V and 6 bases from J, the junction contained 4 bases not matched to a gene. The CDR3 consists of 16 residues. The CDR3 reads CASSVGTGGLDEKLFF. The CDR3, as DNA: TGTGCCAGCAGCGTAGGGACAGGGGGCTTAGATGAAAAACTGTTTTTT.

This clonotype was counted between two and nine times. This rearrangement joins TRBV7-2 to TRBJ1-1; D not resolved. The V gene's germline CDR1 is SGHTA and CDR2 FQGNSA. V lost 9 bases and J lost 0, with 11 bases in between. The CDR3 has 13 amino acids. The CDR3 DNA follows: TGTGCCAGTTTATTTTGGGTGAACACTGAAGCTTTCTTT. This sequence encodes CASLFWVNTEAFF.

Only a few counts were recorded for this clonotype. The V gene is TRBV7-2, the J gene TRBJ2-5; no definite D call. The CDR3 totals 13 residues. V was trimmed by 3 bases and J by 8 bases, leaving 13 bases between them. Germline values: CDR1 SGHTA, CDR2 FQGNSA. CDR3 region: CASSLGFWYTQYF. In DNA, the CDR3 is TGTGCCAGCAGCTTGGGGTTTTGGTATACCCAGTACTTC.

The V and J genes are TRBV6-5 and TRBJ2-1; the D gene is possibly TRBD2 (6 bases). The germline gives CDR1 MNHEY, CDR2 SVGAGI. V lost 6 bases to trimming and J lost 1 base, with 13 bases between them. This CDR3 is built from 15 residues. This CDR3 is CASRQLASSYNEQFF. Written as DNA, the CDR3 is TGTGCCAGCAGACAACTAGCTTCGTCCTACAATGAGCAGTTCTTC.

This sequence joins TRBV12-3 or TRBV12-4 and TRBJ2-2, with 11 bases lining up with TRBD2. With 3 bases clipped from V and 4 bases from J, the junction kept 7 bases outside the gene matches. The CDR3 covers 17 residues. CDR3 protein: CASSFDSGGAGTGELFF. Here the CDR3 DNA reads TGTGCCAGCAGTTTCGATAGCGGGGGGGCCGGCACCGGGGAGCTGTTTTTT.

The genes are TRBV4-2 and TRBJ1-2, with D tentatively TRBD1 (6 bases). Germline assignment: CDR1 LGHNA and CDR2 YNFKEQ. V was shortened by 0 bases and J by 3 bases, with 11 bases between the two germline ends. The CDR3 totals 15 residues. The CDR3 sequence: CASSQEPGGDYGYTF. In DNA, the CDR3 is TGTGCCAGCAGCCAAGAGCCGGGGGGCGACTATGGCTACACCTTC.

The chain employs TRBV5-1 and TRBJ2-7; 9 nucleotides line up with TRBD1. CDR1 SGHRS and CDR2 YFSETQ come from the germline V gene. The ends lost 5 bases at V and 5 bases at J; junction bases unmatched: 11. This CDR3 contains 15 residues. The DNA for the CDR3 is TGCGCCAGCAGTCGGCGACAGGGGGTCTCGGACGAGCAGTACTTC. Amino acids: CASSRRQGVSDEQYF.

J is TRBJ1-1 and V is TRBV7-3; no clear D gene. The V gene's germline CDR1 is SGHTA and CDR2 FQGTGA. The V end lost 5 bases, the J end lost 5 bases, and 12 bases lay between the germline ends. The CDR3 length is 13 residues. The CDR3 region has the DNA TGTGCCAGCAGCATGACGGGGAGAACTGAAGCTTTCTTT. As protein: CASSMTGRTEAFF.

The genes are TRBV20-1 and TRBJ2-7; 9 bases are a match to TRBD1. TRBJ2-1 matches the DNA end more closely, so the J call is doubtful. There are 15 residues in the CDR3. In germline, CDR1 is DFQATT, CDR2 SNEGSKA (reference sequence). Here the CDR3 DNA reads TGCAGTGCTCCCCCGGGACAGGGATTTTTGCATGAGCAGTTCTTC. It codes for CSAPPGQGFLHEQFF.

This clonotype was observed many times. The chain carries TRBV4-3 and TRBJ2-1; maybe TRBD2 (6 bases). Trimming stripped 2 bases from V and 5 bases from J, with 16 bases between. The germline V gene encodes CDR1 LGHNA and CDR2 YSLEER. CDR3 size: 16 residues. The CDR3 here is CASSQLTGTADNEQFF. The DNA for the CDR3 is TGCGCCAGCAGCCAACTAACCGGGACTGCAGACAATGAGCAGTTCTTC.

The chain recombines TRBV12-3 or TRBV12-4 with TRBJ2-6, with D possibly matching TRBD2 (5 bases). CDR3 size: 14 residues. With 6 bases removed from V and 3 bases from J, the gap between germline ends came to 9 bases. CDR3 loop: CASRRENGANVLTF. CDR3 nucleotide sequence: TGTGCCAGCAGAAGGGAGAATGGGGCCAACGTCCTGACTTTC.

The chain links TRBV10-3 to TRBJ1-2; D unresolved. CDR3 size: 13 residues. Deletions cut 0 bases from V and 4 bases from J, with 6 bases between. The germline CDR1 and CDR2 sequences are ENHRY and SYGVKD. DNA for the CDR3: TGTGCCATCAGTGAGTCAAGCCCCTATGGCTACACCTTC. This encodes CAISESSPYGYTF.

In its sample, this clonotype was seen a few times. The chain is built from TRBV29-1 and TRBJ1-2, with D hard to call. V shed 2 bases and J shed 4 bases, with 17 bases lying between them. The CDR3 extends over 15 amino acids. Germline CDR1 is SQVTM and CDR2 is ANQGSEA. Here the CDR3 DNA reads TGCAGCGTTGAAAGCGGGCGGAGCTGGATCTATGGCTACACCTTC. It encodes CSVESGRSWIYGYTF.

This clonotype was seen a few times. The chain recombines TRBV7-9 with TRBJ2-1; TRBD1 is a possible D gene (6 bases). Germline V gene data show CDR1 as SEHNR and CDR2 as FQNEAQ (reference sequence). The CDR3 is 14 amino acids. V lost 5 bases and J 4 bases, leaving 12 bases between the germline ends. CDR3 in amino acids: CASSPAGQYNEQFF. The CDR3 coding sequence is TGTGCCAGCAGCCCAGCCGGACAGTACAATGAGCAGTTCTTC.

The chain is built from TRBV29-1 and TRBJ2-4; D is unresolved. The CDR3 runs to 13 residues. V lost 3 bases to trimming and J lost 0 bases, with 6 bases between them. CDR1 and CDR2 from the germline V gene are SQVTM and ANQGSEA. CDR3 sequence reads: CSVDTVAKNIQYF. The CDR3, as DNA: TGCAGCGTTGATACCGTAGCCAAAAACATTCAGTACTTC.

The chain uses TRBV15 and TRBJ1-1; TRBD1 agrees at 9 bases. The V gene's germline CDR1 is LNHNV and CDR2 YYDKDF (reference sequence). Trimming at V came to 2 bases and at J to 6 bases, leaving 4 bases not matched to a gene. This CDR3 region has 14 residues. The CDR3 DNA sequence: TGTGCCACCAGCAGAACAGGGGGCTGGTCTGAAGCTTTCTTT. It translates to CATSRTGGWSEAFF.